Sequencing of this T cell receptor beta chain was carried out in a study of T cells after yellow fever vaccination (dated by TCRdb to the late 2010s). For the wider study: Libraries from fractions with low cell numbers were prepared with the SMART-Seq v4 Ultra Low Input RNA kit. Two healthy male donors, one aged 18 to 29 and one aged 30 to 39 years, were included in the cohort. Blood samples were taken at several timepoints before and after primary and secondary immunization, and bulk PBMC replicates and cell subsets were isolated. Bulk TCR alpha and beta repertoires were sequenced longitudinally to track T-cell clones before and after primary and booster YFV17D yellow fever vaccination. What the authors observed across the whole study: Because abundant contaminating clonotypes from the bulk population could be contained in FACS-sorted repertoires, computational filtering was required. Most clones expanded after primary vaccination were re-detected after the booster (approximately 95% of CD4 and more than 70% of CD8), suggesting broad memory maintenance. Compared with the primary T-cell response, the secondary T-cell response was faster but weaker, reaching its peak on day 5 rather than on day 15. A small fraction of clonotypes showed up in both the CD4 and CD8 compartments, probably as a result of convergent recombination. Because only two donors were included in the study, the extent to which the findings can be generalized is limited.

TCR cDNA was synthesized by 5'RACE template switching, through which a universal primer site and unique molecular identifiers were introduced. cDNA synthesis was primed from both the TCR alpha and TCR beta constant segments. Libraries were amplified in two PCR steps, with sample barcodes and sequencing adapters added in the second step. Sequencing of libraries was done on Illumina HiSeq 2500 (2x100 bp) or NovaSeq (2x150 bp). Concerning the study's data processing: MIGEC was used to demultiplex reads and collapse the reads into UMI consensus sequences, and MiXCR was used for V(D)J alignment. Using edgeR on replicate PBMC samples, clonotypes were called vaccine-responding if FDR was below 0.01 and the log2 fold change was above 5 up to day 15. CD4 or CD8 identity was assigned to each bulk clonotype according to whether the clonotype was present at higher abundance in the sequenced CD4 repertoire or the sequenced CD8 repertoire. A clonotype counted as NS4B-specific if enriched at least 10-fold in dextramer-positive versus dextramer-negative fractions, with CD4-biased clonotypes left out. TCRdb reanalyzed the raw reads on its own, using fastp at Q25 for trimming and MiXCR for clone calling, and kept in-frame beta chains. Rows are combined by CDR3 protein, so each entry shows the most common genes and DNA. The V and J calls were determined by TCRdb, not by the authors. Counted in this sample were under 55,000 distinct CDR3 sequences; less than 8.5% of them appeared once. Roughly 26% of the sample is in the top ten clones.

The sample's treatment or condition label is to be understood as: live attenuated yellow fever vaccine strain. A standard Ficoll-Paque protocol was used to isolate PBMCs from peripheral blood. With anti-CD3 and anti-CD8 staining plus a dextramer loaded with the yellow fever NS4B epitope peptide, the researchers sorted epitope-specific CD8 T cells. RNA was extracted with TriZol from bulk PBMCs, CD4 and CD8 fractions, and dextramer-positive and dextramer-negative fractions. This clonotype was counted between two and nine times. Base-call qualities are not available, and no considerably larger clone is one nucleotide away. V has 0 bases trimmed and J has 0 bases trimmed; junction bases matching no gene number 4. Inclusive of the bounding cysteine and phenylalanine, the CDR3 is 16 residues long. The read is trimmed to its CDR3 DNA, 48 bases read in frame from base 1. CDR1 and CDR2, per the germline V gene, are MGHRA and YSYEKL.

In this chain, TRBV4-1 is recombined with TRBJ1-1, and 7 junction bases match TRBD1. Source: CD8+ T cells not binding an NS4B(214-222) dextramer, sorted from PBMCs, taken around 45 days after the first yellow fever vaccination. In the paper's terms, the cell subset or site label means: NS4B epitope dextramer-negative CD8 T cells. The receptor comes from a man aged 18 to 29 who received the YFV17D yellow fever vaccine. The nucleotides read TGCGCCAGCAGCCAAGAGTCGGGACAGCTGAACACTGAAGCTTTCTTT. This sequence encodes CASSQESGQLNTEAFF.